The 27 T cell receptor beta chains below all came from one sample that was sequenced in a study of human T cells and chemical hapten exposure. The time point here: patch test 1, 2 weeks after DPC sensitization. Treatment meaning: therapeutic diphenylcyclopropenone sensitization with weekly scalp DPC. TCRdb reprocessed the RACE reads with MiXCR, giving one entry per CDR3 protein. The repertoire consists of 150,000 to 200,000 distinct CDR3 sequences, with 20% to 25% occurring once and the leading ten covering less than 7%. The sample in question was whole blood, obtained in connection with sensitization to the hapten diphenylcyclopropenone (DPC). The source is a woman aged 45-60 years with alopecia areata. Some clones in this sample may be carry-over from other donors' samples.

This clonotype was recorded a few times. The chain combines TRBV7-9 with TRBJ1-1; 7 bases match TRBD1. The junction had 8 bases not matched to a gene; V was cut back by 5 bases and J by 11 bases. Germline-derived CDR1 and CDR2 are SEHNR and FQNEAQ (reference sequence). CDR3 length equals 12 residues. The CDR3 region has the DNA TGTGCCAGCAGCCAAGTGCCGGACAGGGCTTTCTTT. As protein: CASSQVPDRAFF. Variable domain in full (rest from reference TRBV7-9 and TRBJ1-1): DTGVSQNPRHKITKRGQNVTFRCDPISEHNRLYWYRQTLGQGPEFLTYFQNEAQLEKSRLLSDRFSAERPKGSFSTLEIQRTEQGDSAMYLCASSQVPDRAFFGQGTRLTVV.

This clonotype was picked up a small number of times. This rearrangement joins TRBV5-1 to TRBJ2-7; D is possibly TRBD2 (6 bases). The CDR3 is made up of 15 amino acids. CDR1 and CDR2 from the germline V gene are SGHRS and YFSETQ. V was shortened by 0 bases and J by 6 bases, with 16 bases between the two germline ends. In DNA form, the CDR3 reads TGCGCCAGCAGCTTGGTTGCGGGACCCGGGCCCGAGCAGTACTTC. Its translation is CASSLVAGPGPEQYF.

As regards this clonotype: Relative to the germline gene, one junction end is altered; a read error may explain this. The chain has TRBV10-3 and TRBJ2-3; the D gene could be TRBD1 or TRBD2 (5 bases each). The germline V gene encodes CDR1 ENHRY and CDR2 SYGVKD. The CDR3 consists of 13 residues. The CDR3 nucleotides read TGTGCCATAAGGGGAGTAGGCACAGGTACGCAGTATTTT. This encodes CAIRGVGTGTQYF.

V and J are TRBV20-1 and TRBJ2-1, with TRBD1 as a possible D gene (5 bases). The germline CDR1 and CDR2 sequences are DFQATT and SNEGSKA (reference sequence). The CDR3 loop spans 15 amino acids. V lost 2 bases to trimming and J lost 5 bases, with 16 bases between them. The CDR3 coding sequence is TGCAGTGCTAGATTCTTGGGGCCTATTAACAATGAGCAGTTCTTC. This sequence encodes CSARFLGPINNEQFF.

This clonotype has a handful of counts. The V and J genes are TRBV12-3 or TRBV12-4 and TRBJ2-1, with 7 bases aligning to TRBD1. CDR3 size: 14 residues. V was pared by 1 base and J by 8 bases, with 5 bases of the junction left unmatched. The CDR3 protein is CASSLEGTADEQFF. In DNA, the CDR3 is TGTGCCAGCAGTTTAGAGGGGACAGCAGATGAGCAGTTCTTC.

This clonotype was observed a handful of times. This sequence joins TRBV5-1 and TRBJ2-5, with D uncertain. V dropped 7 bases and J dropped 1 base, with 17 bases sitting between them. This CDR3 is 15 amino acids long. Germline V gives CDR1 SGHRS, CDR2 YFSETQ. The CDR3 spells CASGKGSGRQETQYF. In nucleotides, the CDR3 is TGCGCCAGCGGGAAAGGGTCAGGCCGCCAAGAGACCCAGTACTTC.

The chain uses TRBV11-1 and TRBJ2-5; TRBD2 agrees at 8 bases. CDR3 length: 16 amino acids. The germline CDR1 and CDR2 sequences are SGHAT and FQDESV (reference sequence). Trimming at V came to 5 bases and at J to 5 bases, leaving 13 bases not matched to a gene. The CDR3 coding sequence is TGTGCCAGCAGCCCCCGAACGGGGGGGCGCGAGGAGACCCAGTACTTC. Translation: CASSPRTGGREETQYF.

J is TRBJ1-1 and V is TRBV29-1; a weak D match, TRBD1 (5 bases). This CDR3 region has 13 residues. Per germline, CDR1 SQVTM and CDR2 ANQGSEA. V gave up 4 bases and J gave up 4 bases, with 13 bases separating them. CDR3 residues: CSVVGVTGTEAFF. Here the CDR3 DNA reads TGCAGCGTTGTGGGGGTGACGGGCACTGAAGCTTTCTTT.

A note on this clonotype: One end of the junction fails to match germline, which may point to a read error. The DNA of the CDR3 is TGTGCCAGCGGTGATACGCGGGCGGCCGGGGAGCTGTTTTTT. As protein: CASGDTRAAGELFF. The gene calls are TRBV2 and TRBJ2-2; tentative D call: TRBD2 (5 bases). The CDR3 spans 14 residues. Germline V gene lookup returns CDR1 SNHLY and CDR2 FYNNEI. The variable domain in full, with the rest retrieved from reference TRBV2 and TRBJ2-2, is EPEVTQTPSHQVTQMGQEVILRCVPISNHLYFYWYRQILGQKVEFLVSFYNNEISEKSEIFDDQFSVERPDGSNFTLKIRSTKLEDSAMYFCASGDTRAAGELFFGEGSRLTVL.

This clonotype was observed a few times. The chain joins TRBV6-5 to TRBJ1-2; TRBD1 aligns across 9 bases. The CDR3 consists of 13 residues. Germline values: CDR1 MNHEY, CDR2 SVGAGI. With V trimmed by 6 bases and J by 4 bases, 3 bases remained unmatched. DNA for the CDR3: TGTGCCAGCAGGAAGACAGGGGGCTATGGCTACACCTTC. It encodes CASRKTGGYGYTF.

The chain links TRBV4-2 to TRBJ2-7; D is unclear. Germline CDR1 and CDR2: LGHNA and YNFKEQ. Deletions cut 0 bases from V and 1 base from J, with 7 bases between. There are 14 residues in the CDR3. The CDR3 DNA sequence: TGTGCCAGCAGCCAAGAGGACGTTTCCTACGAGCAGTACTTC. The encoded protein is CASSQEDVSYEQYF.

The V call is TRBV19, the J call TRBJ2-7; 7 bases fit TRBD2. Germline V lookup: CDR1 LNHDA, CDR2 SQIVND (reference sequence). Unmatched junction bases numbered 15, after V lost 3 bases and J lost 7 bases. CDR3 length: 16 amino acids. CDR3 sequence reads: CASSMGTLGLQREQYF. In nucleotides, the CDR3 is TGTGCCAGTAGTATGGGGACCCTGGGACTACAGAGGGAGCAGTACTTC.

This clonotype occurred a few times. The CDR3 here is CASRGRGRADYGYTF. The CDR3 nucleotides are TGTGCCAGCAGAGGTCGCGGCAGGGCGGACTATGGCTACACCTTC. This chain links TRBV5-4 with TRBJ1-2; D may be TRBD1 (5 bases). Deletions cut 5 bases from V and 3 bases from J, with 17 bases between. Germline loops: CDR1 SGHNT, CDR2 YYREEE (reference sequence). This CDR3 region has 15 residues. Full variable domain (outside the CDR3, taken from reference TRBV5-4 and TRBJ1-2): ETGVTQSPTHLIKTRGQQVTLRCSSQSGHNTVSWYQQALGQGPQFIFQYYREEENGRGNFPPRFSGLQFPNYSSELNVNALELDDSALYLCASRGRGRADYGYTFGSGTRLTVV.

In its sample, this clonotype was seen a few times. The chain employs TRBV27 and TRBJ2-7; D may match TRBD1 or TRBD2 (5 bases each). Germline CDR1 is MNHEY and CDR2 is SMNVEV (reference sequence). V lost 5 bases and J 5 bases, leaving 16 bases between the germline ends. The CDR3 is made up of 14 amino acids. The CDR3 region has the DNA TGTGCCAGCAGTCCGGGCTGGGGACGGGACGAGCAGTACTTC. It yields the protein CASSPGWGRDEQYF.

The chain combines TRBV2 with TRBJ1-5, with TRBD1 as a possible D gene (5 bases). V lost 5 bases and J 3 bases, leaving 14 bases between the germline ends. CDR1 is SNHLY and CDR2 is FYNNEI in the germline V gene. This CDR3 contains 15 residues. The CDR3 reads CASSSGTRANQPQHF. DNA of the CDR3: TGTGCCAGCAGTTCCGGGACGCGAGCCAATCAGCCCCAGCATTTT.

This clonotype was seen more than once but under ten times. This chain uses TRBV19 with TRBJ2-2; 9 bases map to TRBD2. J gave up 8 bases and V 6 bases, and 10 bases lay outside the gene matches. The CDR3 consists of 15 residues. CDR1 and CDR2 from the germline V gene are LNHDA and SQIVND (reference sequence). DNA of the CDR3: TGTGCCAGTAGACCGATTAGCGGGAGTGGTGGGGAGCTGTTTTTT. This sequence encodes CASRPISGSGGELFF.

The V and J genes are TRBV14 and TRBJ2-3; maybe TRBD1 (5 bases). The germline V and J ends were trimmed by 1 base and 7 bases, with 6 bases remaining between them. This CDR3 contains 12 residues. Germline V gene sequence: CDR1 SGHDN, CDR2 FVKESK. CDR3 in DNA: TGTGCCAGCAGCCAAGGACAGTATACGCAGTATTTT. Its translation: CASSQGQYTQYF.

The chain joins TRBV5-1 to TRBJ2-1, with D perhaps matching TRBD1 (5 bases). Germline loops: CDR1 SGHRS, CDR2 YFSETQ. Trimming took 3 bases from V and 2 from J, leaving 12 bases between them. This CDR3 has 15 amino acids. This CDR3 reads CASSSEGATYNEQFF. The CDR3 DNA follows: TGCGCCAGCAGCTCCGAAGGGGCCACCTACAATGAGCAGTTCTTC. Supplemented by reference TRBV5-1 and TRBJ2-1, the full variable domain reads KAGVTQTPRYLIKTRGQQVTLSCSPISGHRSVSWYQQTPGQGLQFLFEYFSETQRNKGNFPGRFSGRQFSNSRSEMNVSTLELGDSALYLCASSSEGATYNEQFFGPGTRLTVL.

The genes are TRBV12-3 or TRBV12-4 and TRBJ2-7; either TRBD1 or TRBD2 may supply D (5 bases each). This CDR3 is built from 15 residues. Trimming stripped 5 bases from V and 0 bases from J, with 14 bases between. CDR3 loop: CASSPPGRRSYEQYF. Written as DNA, the CDR3 is TGTGCCAGCAGTCCTCCGGGACGCCGCTCCTACGAGCAGTACTTC.

This clonotype has a handful of counts. The rearrangement joins TRBV6-5 to TRBJ2-3, with TRBD2 matching 9 bases. J was trimmed by 0 bases and V by 6 bases; bases with no gene match: 1. CDR3 length equals 14 residues. Germline assignment: CDR1 MNHEY and CDR2 SVGAGI. The CDR3 DNA reads TGTGCCAGCAGGAGCGGGAGGAGCACAGATACGCAGTATTTT. This encodes CASRSGRSTDTQYF.

CDR3 DNA: TGTGCCAGCAGTCCCGAGGGAGTCGGCACTGAAGCTTTCTTT. Translation gives CASSPEGVGTEAFF. The chain has TRBV2 and TRBJ1-1, with D hard to call. With 5 bases removed from V and 4 bases from J, the gap between germline ends came to 14 bases. This CDR3 spans 14 amino acids. CDR1 is SNHLY, CDR2 FYNNEI, per germline.

V is TRBV29-1 and J is TRBJ2-7; 11 bases map to TRBD1. The length of the CDR3 is 12 residues. Germline-derived CDR1 and CDR2 are SQVTM and ANQGSEA. Losses at the gene ends were 6 bases for V and 7 bases for J; bases not matched to a gene: 5. For the CDR3, the DNA is TGCAGCGTAGGACAGGGGGCAGGGGAGCAGTACTTC. The encoded protein is CSVGQGAGEQYF.

This clonotype was observed a handful of times. V and J are TRBV5-1 and TRBJ2-7, with D perhaps TRBD1 (5 bases). The CDR3 totals 14 residues. The V end was cut by 0 bases, the J end by 5 bases, with 12 bases between. Germline V gene sequence: CDR1 SGHRS, CDR2 YFSETQ. The CDR3 sequence is CASSLDAGRDEQYF. The CDR3 DNA reads as TGCGCCAGCAGCTTGGATGCAGGGCGCGACGAGCAGTACTTC.

This clonotype was seen ten or more times. The chain links TRBV6-6 to TRBJ2-2; 7 bases line up with TRBD2. Trimming cost V 2 bases and J 7 bases; bases outside gene matches: 7. The germline V gene encodes CDR1 MNHNY and CDR2 SVGAGI (reference sequence). The CDR3 has 15 residues. This CDR3 reads CASSYGGSAIGELFF. The CDR3 DNA is TGTGCCAGCAGTTACGGCGGGAGTGCGATCGGGGAGCTGTTTTTT.

The chain joins TRBV28 to TRBJ2-1; tentative D call: TRBD2 (6 bases). The CDR3 consists of 15 residues. V was cut by 7 bases and J by 5 bases, with 18 bases left in between. Germline V gene data show CDR1 as MDHEN and CDR2 as SYDVKM. This chain's CDR3 is CASTTTTGRNNEQFF. As DNA, the CDR3 is TGTGCCAGCACCACAACTACCGGGAGAAACAATGAGCAGTTCTTC.

The table lists this clonotype with a few counts. The J gene is TRBJ1-5, the V gene TRBV10-2, with D maybe TRBD1 (6 bases). This CDR3 contains 15 residues. The V end lost 4 bases, the J end lost 2 bases, and 12 bases lay between the germline ends. Looked up from germline, CDR1 is WSHSY and CDR2 is SAAADI. The chain's CDR3 is CASSVQGNGNQPQHF. DNA for the CDR3: TGCGCCAGCAGTGTACAGGGAAACGGCAATCAGCCCCAGCATTTT.

The rearrangement links TRBV28 to TRBJ1-1, with D perhaps matching TRBD1 (5 bases). In germline, CDR1 is MDHEN, CDR2 SYDVKM. CDR3 length equals 15 residues. Trimming removed 2 bases from V and 2 bases from J, with 12 bases in between. CDR3 in DNA: TGTGCCAGCAGTTTAGGGGCAGCCCCTAACACTGAAGCTTTCTTT. Translation gives CASSLGAAPNTEAFF. The whole variable domain, remainder taken from reference TRBV28 and TRBJ1-1, is DVKVTQSSRYLVKRTGEKVFLECVQDMDHENMFWYRQDPGLGLRLIYFSYDVKMKEKGDIPEGYSVSREKKERFSLILESASTNQTSMYLCASSLGAAPNTEAFFGQGTRLTVV.